The 12 T cell receptor beta chains given below trace back to one sample, sequenced in a study of OX40 agonist ivuxolimab in advanced cancers. The data were produced by immunoSEQ multiplex PCR, yet TCRdb's version contains in-frame clones alone and is incomplete. The data show some 58,000 clones, roughly 89% seen once. The specimen was CD4+ or CD8+ T cells sorted from blood, collected in a trial of the OX40 agonist ivuxolimab. These receptors came from an adult with an advanced solid tumor such as melanoma, head and neck, liver or kidney cancer.

The chain carries TRBV19 and TRBJ2-5, with TRBD2 matching 11 bases. This CDR3 contains 16 residues. The ends lost 5 bases at V and 5 bases at J; junction bases unmatched: 10. CDR1 is LNHDA, CDR2 SQIVND, per germline (reference sequence). The CDR3 nucleotides are TGTGCCAGTAGTCCCTTAGCGGGGGGGCCTTTGGAGACCCAGTACTTC. Translating it yields CASSPLAGGPLETQYF.

This rearrangement joins TRBV7-2 to TRBJ1-5, with D unclear. The CDR3 is 14 residues long. V lost 0 bases to trimming and J lost 6 bases, with 9 bases between them. CDR1 and CDR2 (germline): SGHTA, FQGNSA. The DNA of the CDR3 is TGTGCCAGCAGCTTAGCGCTTCAGTCTCAGCCCCAGCATTTT. This encodes CASSLALQSQPQHF.

This clone was detected only once. V and J are TRBV6-6 and TRBJ2-3; the match to TRBD2 covers 8 bases. With V trimmed by 6 bases and J by 3 bases, 8 bases remained unmatched. The CDR3 loop spans 15 amino acids. CDR1 is MNHNY and CDR2 is SVGAGI in the germline V gene (reference sequence). CDR3 bases: TGTGCCAGCAGGCCCCGGGGGGGGGTAACAGATACGCAGTATTTT. Encoded protein: CASRPRGGVTDTQYF.

The chain has TRBV6-1 and TRBJ2-4; D call uncertain. CDR1 and CDR2 from the germline V gene are MNHNS and SASEGT. This CDR3 is built from 11 residues. Deletions cut 2 bases from V and 6 bases from J, with 2 bases between. The CDR3 reads CASSELNIQYF. As DNA, the CDR3 is TGTGCCAGCAGTGAATTAAACATTCAGTACTTC.

The chain combines TRBV30 with TRBJ2-2, with 9 bases lining up with TRBD2. Trimming at V came to 2 bases and at J to 7 bases, leaving 8 bases not matched to a gene. Per germline, CDR1 GTSNPN and CDR2 SVGIG (reference sequence). The CDR3 consists of 15 residues. This CDR3 is CAWSPGGRGNGELFF. For the CDR3, the DNA is TGTGCCTGGAGTCCCGGCGGGAGGGGTAACGGGGAGCTGTTTTTT.

The CDR3 DNA is TGTGCCAGCAGCTTAAGGGGTGGAGGAGAAAAACTGTTTTTT. Translating it yields CASSLRGGGEKLFF. This chain uses TRBV5-4 with TRBJ1-4; TRBD1 might be the D (5 bases). Per germline, CDR1 SGHNT and CDR2 YYREEE (reference sequence). The CDR3 sequence is 14 residues long. Trimming removed 2 bases at V and 8 bases at J, with 13 bases between.

The gene calls are TRBV5-1 and TRBJ2-6; no reliable D call. Germline CDR1 reads SGHRS; CDR2 reads YFSETQ. CDR3 size: 15 residues. The DNA for the CDR3 is TGCGCTAGCCGGCAGTTTGTCTCTGGGGCCAACGTCCTGACTTTC. Its protein is CASRQFVSGANVLTF.

The gene calls are TRBV5-4 and TRBJ1-2; a possible D gene is TRBD1 (5 bases). Germline loops: CDR1 SGHNT, CDR2 YYREEE (reference sequence). The ends were cut back, 2 bases at V and 4 bases at J, with 12 bases in the middle. The CDR3 loop spans 14 amino acids. The CDR3 DNA reads as TGTGCCAGCAGCTTTATAGGGGAATCCTATGGCTACACCTTC. This sequence encodes CASSFIGESYGYTF.

The rearrangement links TRBV5-1 to TRBJ1-4; 10 bases map to TRBD1. V lost 0 bases to trimming and J lost 7 bases; unmatched junction nucleotides: 6. This CDR3 has 16 residues. Germline V gives CDR1 SGHRS, CDR2 YFSETQ. CDR3 loop: CASSLEFRDRGEKLFF. CDR3 DNA sequence: TGCGCCAGCAGCTTGGAGTTCCGGGACAGGGGTGAAAAACTGTTTTTT.

The chain carries TRBV27 and TRBJ1-1; 7 bases match TRBD1. This CDR3 comprises 14 residues. Unmatched junction bases numbered 8, after V lost 6 bases and J lost 4 bases. Germline assignment: CDR1 MNHEY and CDR2 SMNVEV (reference sequence). The CDR3 DNA is TGTGCCAGCAGGGAGGCAGGGGGGTTCACTGAAGCTTTCTTT. Protein sequence: CASREAGGFTEAFF.

This chain connects TRBV11-3 to TRBJ2-5; D possibly uses TRBD1 or TRBD2 (6 bases each). The CDR3 totals 14 residues. The V end was cut by 5 bases, the J end by 5 bases, with 15 bases between. CDR1 SGHNT and CDR2 YENEEA come from the germline V gene. The CDR3 sequence: CASSRGRGSETQYF. DNA of the CDR3: TGTGCCAGCAGCCGGGGGCGGGGTTCGGAGACCCAGTACTTC.

The J gene is TRBJ1-4, the V gene TRBV11-2, with D possibly matching TRBD1 (5 bases). CDR3 length: 16 amino acids. Germline V CDR1 and CDR2: SGHAT, FQNNGV. V lost 5 bases and J lost 4, with 17 bases in between. In DNA form, the CDR3 reads TGTGCCAGCAGCGCTAGGGTCTCGGGGGTTAATGAAAAACTGTTTTTT. It codes for CASSARVSGVNEKLFF.